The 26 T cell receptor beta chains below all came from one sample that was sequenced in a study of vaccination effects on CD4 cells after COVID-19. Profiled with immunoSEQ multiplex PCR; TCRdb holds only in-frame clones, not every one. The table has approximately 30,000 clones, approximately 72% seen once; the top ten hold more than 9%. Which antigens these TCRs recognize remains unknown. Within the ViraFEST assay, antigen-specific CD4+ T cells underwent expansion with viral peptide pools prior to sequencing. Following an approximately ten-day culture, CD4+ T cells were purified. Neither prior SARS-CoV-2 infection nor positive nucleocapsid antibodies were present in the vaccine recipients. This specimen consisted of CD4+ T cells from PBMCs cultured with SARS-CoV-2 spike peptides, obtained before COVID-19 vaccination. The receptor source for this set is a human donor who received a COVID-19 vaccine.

The CDR3 protein is CASSFSGVAEKLFF. As DNA, the CDR3 is TGTGCCAGCAGTTTCTCCGGGGTTGCTGAAAAACTGTTTTTT. J is TRBJ1-4 and V is TRBV27; D uncertain. The germline V gene encodes CDR1 MNHEY and CDR2 SMNVEV (reference sequence). V lost 3 bases to trimming and J lost 7 bases, with 12 bases between them. The CDR3 runs 14 residues. Variable domain in full (rest from reference TRBV27 and TRBJ1-4): EAQVTQNPRYLITVTGKKLTVTCSQNMNHEYMSWYRQDPGLGLRQIYYSMNVEVTDKGDVPEGYKVSRKEKRNFPLILESPSPNQTSLYFCASSFSGVAEKLFFGSGTQLSVL.

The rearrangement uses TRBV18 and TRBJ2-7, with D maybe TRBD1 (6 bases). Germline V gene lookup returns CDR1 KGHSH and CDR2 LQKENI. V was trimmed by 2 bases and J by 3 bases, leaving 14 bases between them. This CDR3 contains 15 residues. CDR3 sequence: CASSPDGQTIYEQYF. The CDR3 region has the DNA TGTGCCAGCTCACCAGACGGACAGACAATCTACGAGCAGTACTTC.

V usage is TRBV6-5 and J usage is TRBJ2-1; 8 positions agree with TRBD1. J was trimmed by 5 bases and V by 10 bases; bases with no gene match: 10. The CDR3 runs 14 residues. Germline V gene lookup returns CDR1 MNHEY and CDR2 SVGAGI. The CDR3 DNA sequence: TGTGCCACCTCTGACAGGGGAATGGACAATGAGCAGTTCTTC. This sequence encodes CATSDRGMDNEQFF.

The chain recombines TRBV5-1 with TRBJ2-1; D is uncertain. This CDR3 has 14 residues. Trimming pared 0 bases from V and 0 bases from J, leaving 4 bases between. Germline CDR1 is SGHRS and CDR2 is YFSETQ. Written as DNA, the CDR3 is TGCGCCAGCAGCTTGGACAGCTCCTACAATGAGCAGTTCTTC. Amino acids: CASSLDSSYNEQFF.

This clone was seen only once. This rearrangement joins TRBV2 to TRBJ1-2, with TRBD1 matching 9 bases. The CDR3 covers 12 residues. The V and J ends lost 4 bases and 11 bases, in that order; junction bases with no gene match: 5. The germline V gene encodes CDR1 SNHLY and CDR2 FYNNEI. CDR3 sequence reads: CASSGGTGSYTF. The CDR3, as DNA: TGTGCCAGCAGTGGTGGGACAGGGAGTTACACCTTC.

The CDR3, as DNA: TGTGCCAGCAGTCTTAGCGGGGGGGCCGTAGATACGCAGTATTTT. Translating gives CASSLSGGAVDTQYF. V usage is TRBV2 and J usage is TRBJ2-3, with 11 bases that match TRBD2. The CDR3 has 15 amino acids. Germline V CDR1 and CDR2: SNHLY, FYNNEI. The J segment lost 5 bases and the V segment lost 5 bases, leaving 6 bases of the junction unmatched.

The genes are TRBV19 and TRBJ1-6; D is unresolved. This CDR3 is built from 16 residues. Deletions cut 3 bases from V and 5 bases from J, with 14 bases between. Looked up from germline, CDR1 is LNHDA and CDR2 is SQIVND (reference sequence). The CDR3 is CASSIYPGRNNSPLHF. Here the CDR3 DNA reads TGTGCCAGTAGTATCTATCCGGGCCGAAATAATTCACCCCTCCACTTT. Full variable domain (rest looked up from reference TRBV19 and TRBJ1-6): DGGITQSPKYLFRKEGQNVTLSCEQNLNHDAMYWYRQDPGQGLRLIYYSQIVNDFQKGDIAEGYSVSREKKESFPLTVTSAQKNPTAFYLCASSIYPGRNNSPLHFGNGTRLTVT.

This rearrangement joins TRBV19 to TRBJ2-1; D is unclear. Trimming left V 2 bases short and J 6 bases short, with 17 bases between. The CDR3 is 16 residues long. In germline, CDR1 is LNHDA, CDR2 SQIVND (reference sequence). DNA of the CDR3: TGTGCCAGTAGTATAACAACATTCGGCCCAATCAATGAGCAGTTCTTC. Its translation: CASSITTFGPINEQFF.

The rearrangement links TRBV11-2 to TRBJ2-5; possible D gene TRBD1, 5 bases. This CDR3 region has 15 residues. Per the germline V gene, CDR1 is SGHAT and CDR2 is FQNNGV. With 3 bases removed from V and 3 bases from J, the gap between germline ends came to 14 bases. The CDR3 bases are TGTGCCAGCAGCTTGGAATGGACACACGAAGAGACCCAGTACTTC. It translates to CASSLEWTHEETQYF. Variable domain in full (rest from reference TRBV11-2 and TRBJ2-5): EAGVAQSPRYKIIEKRQSVAFWCNPISGHATLYWYQQILGQGPKLLIQFQNNGVVDDSQLPKDRFSAERLKGVDSTLKIQPAKLEDSAVYLCASSLEWTHEETQYFGPGTRLLVL.

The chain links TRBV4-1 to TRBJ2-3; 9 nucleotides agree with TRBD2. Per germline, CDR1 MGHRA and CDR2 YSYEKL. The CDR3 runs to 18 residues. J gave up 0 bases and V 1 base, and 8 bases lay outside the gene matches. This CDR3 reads CASSQGIPSGTSTDTQYF. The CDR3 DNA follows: TGCGCCAGCAGCCAAGGGATTCCTAGCGGGACTAGCACAGATACGCAGTATTTT.

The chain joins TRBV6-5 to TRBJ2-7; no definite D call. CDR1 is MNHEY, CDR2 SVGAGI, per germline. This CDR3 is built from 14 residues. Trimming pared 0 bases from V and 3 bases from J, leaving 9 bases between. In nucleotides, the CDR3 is TGTGCCAGCAGTTACTCGTTTGGGGTCTACGAGCAGTACTTC. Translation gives CASSYSFGVYEQYF.

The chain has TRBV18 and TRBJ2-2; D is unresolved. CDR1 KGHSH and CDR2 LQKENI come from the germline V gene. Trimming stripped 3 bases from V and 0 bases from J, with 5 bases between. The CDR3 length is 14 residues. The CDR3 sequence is CASSPNANTGELFF. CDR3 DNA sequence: TGTGCCAGCTCACCGAATGCGAACACCGGGGAGCTGTTTTTT.

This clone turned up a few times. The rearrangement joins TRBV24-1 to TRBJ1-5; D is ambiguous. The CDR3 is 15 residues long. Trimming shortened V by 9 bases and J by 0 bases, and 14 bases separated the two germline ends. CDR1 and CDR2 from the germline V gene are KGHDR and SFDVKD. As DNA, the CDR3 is TGTGCCACCGTTTACGTGGGCTATAGCAATCAGCCCCAGCATTTT. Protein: CATVYVGYSNQPQHF.

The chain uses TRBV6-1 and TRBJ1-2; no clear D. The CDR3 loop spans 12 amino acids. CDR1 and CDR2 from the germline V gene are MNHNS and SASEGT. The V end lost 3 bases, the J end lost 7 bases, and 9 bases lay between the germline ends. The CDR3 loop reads CASSDRVFGYTF. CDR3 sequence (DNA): TGTGCCAGCAGTGATCGGGTTTTTGGCTACACCTTC.

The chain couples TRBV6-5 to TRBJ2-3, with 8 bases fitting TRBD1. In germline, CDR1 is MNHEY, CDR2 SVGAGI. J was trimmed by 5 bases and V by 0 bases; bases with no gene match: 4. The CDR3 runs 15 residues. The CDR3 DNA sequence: TGTGCCAGCAGTTACTCGACAGGGGCGGGAGATACGCAGTATTTT. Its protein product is CASSYSTGAGDTQYF.

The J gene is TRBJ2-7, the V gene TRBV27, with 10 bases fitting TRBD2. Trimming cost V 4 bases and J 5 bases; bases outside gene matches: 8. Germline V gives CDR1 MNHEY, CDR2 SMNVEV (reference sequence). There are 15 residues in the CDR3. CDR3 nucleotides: TGTGCCAGCAGTTCCCCACTAGCGGGACCTCACGAGCAGTACTTC. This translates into CASSSPLAGPHEQYF.

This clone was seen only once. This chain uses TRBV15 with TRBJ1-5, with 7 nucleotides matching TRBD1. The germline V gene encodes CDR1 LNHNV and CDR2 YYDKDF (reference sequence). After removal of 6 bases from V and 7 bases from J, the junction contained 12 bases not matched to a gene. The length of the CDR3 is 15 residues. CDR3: CATRGVRGAGQPQHF. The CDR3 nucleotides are TGTGCCACCAGAGGAGTCAGGGGGGCTGGCCAGCCCCAGCATTTT.

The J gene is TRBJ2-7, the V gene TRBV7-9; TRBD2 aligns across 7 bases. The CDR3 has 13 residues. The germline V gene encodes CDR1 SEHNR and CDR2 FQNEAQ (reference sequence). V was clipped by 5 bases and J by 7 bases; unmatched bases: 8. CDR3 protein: CASSPPLGGEQYF. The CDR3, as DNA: TGTGCCAGCAGCCCCCCCCTGGGAGGGGAGCAGTACTTC.

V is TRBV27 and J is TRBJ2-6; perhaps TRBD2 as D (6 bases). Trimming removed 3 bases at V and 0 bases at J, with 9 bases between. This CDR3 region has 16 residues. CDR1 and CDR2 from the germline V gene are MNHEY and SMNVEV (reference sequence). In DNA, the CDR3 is TGTGCCAGCAGTTTGGAGGGAGACTCTGGGGCCAACGTCCTGACTTTC. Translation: CASSLEGDSGANVLTF.

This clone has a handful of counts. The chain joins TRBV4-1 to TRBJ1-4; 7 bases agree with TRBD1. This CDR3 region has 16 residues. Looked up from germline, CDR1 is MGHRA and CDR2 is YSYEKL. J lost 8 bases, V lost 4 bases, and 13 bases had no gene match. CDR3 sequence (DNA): TGCGCCAGCAGCCGTAGCCACAGGGGAGCGGAAGAAAAACTGTTTTTT. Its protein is CASSRSHRGAEEKLFF.

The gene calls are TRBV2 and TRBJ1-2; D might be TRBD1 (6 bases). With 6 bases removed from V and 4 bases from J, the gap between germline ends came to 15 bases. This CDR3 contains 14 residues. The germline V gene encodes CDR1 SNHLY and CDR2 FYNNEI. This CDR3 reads CASSGLGASYGYTF. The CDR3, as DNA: TGTGCCAGCAGCGGTCTGGGGGCAAGCTATGGCTACACCTTC.

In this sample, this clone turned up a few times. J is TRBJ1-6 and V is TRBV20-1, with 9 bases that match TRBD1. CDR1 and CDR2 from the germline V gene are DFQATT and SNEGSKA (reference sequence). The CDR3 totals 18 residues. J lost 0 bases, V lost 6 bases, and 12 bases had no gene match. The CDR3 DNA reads TGCAGTGCCAGTGCTTTGACAGGGGGAAGCTCCTATAATTCACCCCTCCACTTT. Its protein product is CSASALTGGSSYNSPLHF.

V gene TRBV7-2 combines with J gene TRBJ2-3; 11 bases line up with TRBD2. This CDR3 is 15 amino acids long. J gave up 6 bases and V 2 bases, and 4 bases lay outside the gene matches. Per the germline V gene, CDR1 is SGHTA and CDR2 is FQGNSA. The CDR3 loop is CASSLTSGSWDTQYF. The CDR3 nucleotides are TGTGCCAGCAGCTTAACTAGCGGGAGTTGGGATACGCAGTATTTT.

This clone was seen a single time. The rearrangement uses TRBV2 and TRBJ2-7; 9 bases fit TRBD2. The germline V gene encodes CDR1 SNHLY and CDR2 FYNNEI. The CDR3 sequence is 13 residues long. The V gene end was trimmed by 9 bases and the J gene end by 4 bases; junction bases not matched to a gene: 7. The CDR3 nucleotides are TGTGCCAGTTATAGCGGGAGCGGGTACGAGCAGTACTTC. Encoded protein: CASYSGSGYEQYF.

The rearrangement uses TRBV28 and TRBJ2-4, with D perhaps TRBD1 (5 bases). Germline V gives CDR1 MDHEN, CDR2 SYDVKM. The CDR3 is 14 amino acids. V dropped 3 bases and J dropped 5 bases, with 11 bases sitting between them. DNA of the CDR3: TGTGCCAGCAGTTTTTCAGGGCTTGAAAACATTCAGTACTTC. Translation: CASSFSGLENIQYF.

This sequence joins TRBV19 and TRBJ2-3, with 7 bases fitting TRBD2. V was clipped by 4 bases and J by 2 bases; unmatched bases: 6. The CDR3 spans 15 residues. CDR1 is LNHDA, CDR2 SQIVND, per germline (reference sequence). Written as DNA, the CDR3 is TGTGCCAGTAGTACAGCGGGACTACCCACAGATACGCAGTATTTT. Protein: CASSTAGLPTDTQYF.